This record covers a single T cell receptor (beta chain). TCRdb keeps only in-frame clones here, not all; method: immunoSEQ multiplex PCR. The table has approximately 500,000 clones, approximately 90% seen once; the top ten hold roughly 1.9%. The sample is drawn from a study of blood T cell repertoires in COVID-19. The overall study: PBMCs, B-cell-depleted T cells, or T cells provided the cDNA or gDNA that made up the material.

Living in 24 US areas, the participants were between 18 and 89 years of age. Membership in each cohort depended on participant-reported clinical history. Recovered participants had two consecutive negative NP/OP PCR tests, healthcare professional clearance, or symptom resolution. This TCR was sampled from a woman between 40 and 55 years old who had recovered from COVID-19. Sequencing input: PBMCs or T cells enriched from blood (not recorded which).

CDR3 protein: CASSDRTGQETQYF. The CDR3 bases are TGCGCCAGCAGTGATCGGACAGGACAAGAGACCCAGTACTTC. The chain uses TRBV10-2 and TRBJ2-5, with TRBD1 matching over 7 bases. V lost 3 bases, J lost 2 bases, and 3 bases stayed unmatched. This CDR3 region has 14 residues. Germline V gives CDR1 WSHSY, CDR2 SAAADI.